This passage covers 11 T cell receptor beta chains from one sample sequenced in a study of blood T cell repertoires in COVID-19. Assay used: immunoSEQ multiplex PCR; TCRdb lists only in-frame clones, some missing. Of some 130,000 clones in the sample, approximately 88% were seen once. Sample: peripheral blood. The receptor source for this set is a man aged 60 to 69 with acute or convalescent COVID-19.

This clone showed up just a few times. The rearrangement joins TRBV12-5 to TRBJ2-7, with D maybe TRBD2 (5 bases). The V end was cut by 0 bases, the J end by 7 bases, with 19 bases between. The CDR3 is made up of 16 amino acids. CDR1 and CDR2 from the germline V gene are LGHNT and FRNRAP. CDR3 in DNA: TGTGCTAGTGGTTTGGTATCTCTGAGGGAATACGGGGAGCAGTACTTC. As protein: CASGLVSLREYGEQYF.

This clone was detected once. This rearrangement joins TRBV11-3 to TRBJ2-3; TRBD2 is a possible D gene (6 bases). The germline V gene has CDR1 SGHNT and CDR2 YENEEA. Trimming cost V 8 bases and J 0 bases, with 12 bases left between them. This CDR3 contains 14 residues. The CDR3 nucleotides are TGTGCCAGCTCGGAGGGTGGGAGCACAGATACGCAGTATTTT. Protein product: CASSEGGSTDTQYF.

This clone appeared once. The chain has TRBV10-3 and TRBJ1-5, with D tentatively TRBD1 (5 bases). Trimming left V 5 bases short and J 4 bases short, with 15 bases between. Germline lookup yields CDR1 ENHRY and CDR2 SYGVKD. CDR3 length: 15 amino acids. CDR3 residues: CAISMGGSGNQPQHF. CDR3 sequence (DNA): TGTGCCATCAGTATGGGGGGGAGTGGGAATCAGCCCCAGCATTTT.

The CDR3 loop reads CACFRDRYYNEQFF. The CDR3 nucleotides are TGTGCCTGCTTCCGGGACAGGTACTACAATGAGCAGTTCTTC. This chain uses TRBV30 with TRBJ2-1; 8 bases match TRBD1. Germline V gene data show CDR1 as GTSNPN and CDR2 as SVGIG (reference sequence). The V segment lost 6 bases and the J segment 3 bases; nucleotides outside the gene matches: 7. The CDR3 extends over 14 amino acids.

The V and J genes are TRBV27 and TRBJ1-3, with D uncertain. V shed 7 bases and J shed 0 bases, with 13 bases lying between them. The CDR3 loop spans 15 amino acids. The germline gives CDR1 MNHEY, CDR2 SMNVEV (reference sequence). This chain's CDR3 is CASKNNGDSGNTIYF. CDR3 DNA: TGTGCCAGCAAGAACAATGGAGACTCTGGAAACACCATATATTTT.

By its share, this clone is medium-sized. The chain couples TRBV9 to TRBJ1-6; D is possibly TRBD1 (6 bases). Trimming took off 4 bases at V and 4 bases at J, with 12 bases between the two ends. The CDR3 runs to 15 residues. Germline V gives CDR1 SGDLS, CDR2 YYNGEE. The CDR3 loop is CASSPAGAYNSPLHF. Written as DNA, the CDR3 is TGTGCCAGCAGCCCCGCAGGGGCGTATAATTCACCCCTCCACTTT. Drawing the rest from reference TRBV9 and TRBJ1-6, the complete variable domain is DSGVTQTPKHLITATGQRVTLRCSPRSGDLSVYWYQQSLDQGLQFLIQYYNGEERAKGNILERFSAQQFPDLHSELNLSSLELGDSALYFCASSPAGAYNSPLHFGNGTRLTVT.

The chain joins TRBV5-6 to TRBJ2-2; TRBD2 aligns across 7 bases. The CDR3 covers 16 residues. The V and J ends lost 0 bases and 5 bases, in that order; junction bases with no gene match: 7. Per germline, CDR1 SGHDT and CDR2 YYEEEE. The CDR3 protein is CASSLGGVAGTGELFF. DNA for the CDR3: TGTGCCAGCAGCTTGGGAGGAGTAGCGGGTACCGGGGAGCTGTTTTTT.

The chain uses TRBV30 and TRBJ1-2; TRBD1 matches at 7 bases. The CDR3 runs to 12 residues. J was trimmed by 9 bases and V by 2 bases; bases with no gene match: 6. Looked up from germline, CDR1 is GTSNPN and CDR2 is SVGIG (reference sequence). CDR3 region: CAWSPTQGSYTF. The CDR3 DNA is TGTGCCTGGAGTCCCACACAGGGGAGCTACACCTTC.

J is TRBJ1-2 and V is TRBV27; unclear D gene. Between the trimmed V and J ends, which lost 6 bases and 5 bases, there was a span of 13 bases. CDR3 length: 13 residues. Germline assignment: CDR1 MNHEY and CDR2 SMNVEV (reference sequence). CDR3 amino acids: CASSPRTSYGYTF. The CDR3 DNA follows: TGTGCCAGCAGCCCTCGGACTAGTTATGGCTACACCTTC.

The V gene is TRBV5-1, the J gene TRBJ1-1; maybe TRBD1 (5 bases). This CDR3 contains 15 residues. V lost 0 bases, J lost 3 bases, and 12 bases lay in between. The germline CDR1 and CDR2 sequences are SGHRS and YFSETQ. The CDR3 nucleotides are TGCGCCAGCAGCTTGGAGGGCAGGGCACACACTGAAGCTTTCTTT. Protein product: CASSLEGRAHTEAFF.

The chain uses TRBV21-1 and TRBJ2-3; TRBD2 is the table's D call and was not checked against the DNA. TRBV21-1 is assigned pseudogene status. The CDR3 runs 11 residues. CDR3 sequence: CGESHTDTQYF. CDR3 nucleotides: TGTGGGGAGAGTCACACAGATACGCAGTATTTT.